This T cell receptor beta chain is drawn from a study of T cell repertoires in cytomegalovirus infection. Study details: Based on public TCR beta signatures, there were indications of CMV infection and of a matching HLA type. The study's findings and limits: HLA-C-restricted, CMV-specific TCR beta clonotypes were dominant ex vivo.

In TCRdb, the reads were re-called with MiXCR into one record per CDR3 protein. This sample has 350,000 to 500,000 distinct CDR3 sequences; about 33% occur once, and the top ten carry about 13%. This clonotype was detected many times. Its antigen is currently unknown. The V end lost 10 bases, the J end lost 3 bases, and 30 bases lay between the germline ends. Germline values: CDR1 SGHVS, CDR2 FNYEAQ. The CDR3 covers 19 residues. The sample consisted of PBMCs. This clonotype originated in a human donor in good health (CMV status not recorded). Some clones in this sample may be carry-over from other donors' samples. The chain recombines TRBV7-6 with TRBJ2-2; no clear D gene. The CDR3 reads CANRRNGPFLPKYTGELFF. The CDR3 DNA reads TGTGCCAACCGTAGGAACGGGCCGTTTCTTCCAAAATACACCGGGGAGCTGTTTTTT.